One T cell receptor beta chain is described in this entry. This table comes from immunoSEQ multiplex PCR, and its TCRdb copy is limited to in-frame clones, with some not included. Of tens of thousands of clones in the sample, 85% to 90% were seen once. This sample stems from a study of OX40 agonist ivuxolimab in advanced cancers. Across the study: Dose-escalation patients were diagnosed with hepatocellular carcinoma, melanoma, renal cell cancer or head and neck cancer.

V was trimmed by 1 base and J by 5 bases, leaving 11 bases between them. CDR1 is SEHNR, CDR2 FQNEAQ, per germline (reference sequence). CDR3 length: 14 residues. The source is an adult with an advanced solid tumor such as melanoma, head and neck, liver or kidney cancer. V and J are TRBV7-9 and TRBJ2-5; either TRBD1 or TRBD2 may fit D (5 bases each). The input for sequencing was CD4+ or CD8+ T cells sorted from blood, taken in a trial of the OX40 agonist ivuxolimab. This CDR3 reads CASSLGGSAETQYF. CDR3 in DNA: TGTGCCAGCAGCTTAGGGGGGTCGGCGGAGACCCAGTACTTC.